Listed below are T cell receptor beta chains from one sample, sequenced in a study of cytomegalovirus exposure and HLA in healthy donors. Method: immunoSEQ multiplex PCR; TCRdb's copy keeps in-frame clones and lacks some. The table shows over 95,000 clones, with roughly three quarters occurring only once. Sequencing was carried out using PBMCs. The receptors shown here come from a woman in her forties in good health and CMV-seropositive. Both conserved end residues are part of each CDR3. A D gene is named only where the DNA matches it firmly. Clone size is not always given. Where it is, it says once, few, many or a class for expanded clones.

abundance	len	d_gene	v_gene	j_gene	CDR3aa	CDR3nt
few	14	TRBD1	TRBV18	TRBJ1-1	CASSGDRGNTEAFF	TGTGCCAGCTCGGGGGACAGGGGGAACACTGAAGCTTTCTTT
NA	14	NA	TRBV23-1	TRBJ1-2	CASSQSASNYGYTF	TGCGCCAGCAGTCAATCGGCAAGTAACTATGGCTACACCTTC
NA	12	NA	TRBV7-9	TRBJ1-5	CASSSLLKPQHF	TGTGCCAGCAGCTCATTACTGAAGCCCCAGCATTTT
NA	12	NA	TRBV28	TRBJ2-7	CASSLSQGGQYF	TGTGCCAGCAGTTTATCCCAGGGCGGGCAGTACTTC
NA	13	TRBD1	TRBV27	TRBJ1-2	CASSLQGADGYPF	TGTGCCAGCAGTCTCCAGGGGGCGGATGGCTACCCCTTC
NA	15	TRBD1	TRBV28	TRBJ2-1	CASSSSGTAYNEQFF	TGTGCCAGCAGTTCGTCCGGGACAGCTTACAATGAGCAGTTCTTC
NA	14	TRBD1	TRBV6-5	TRBJ1-1	CASNDRAGKPEAFF	TGTGCCAGCAATGACAGGGCCGGGAAACCTGAAGCTTTCTTT
NA	14	TRBD2	TRBV7-7	TRBJ2-1	CASSSGTSGVEQFF	TGTGCTAGCAGCTCAGGGACTAGCGGGGTGGAGCAGTTCTTC
NA	14	TRBD1	TRBV15	TRBJ2-5	CATSRDRRTQTQYF	TGTGCCACCAGCAGGGACAGGAGGACGCAGACCCAGTACTTC
once	14	NA	TRBV19	TRBJ1-1	CASSSSLTAGGAFF	TGTGCCAGTAGTTCATCCTTGACAGCCGGTGGGGCTTTCTTT
NA	14	NA	TRBV7-8	TRBJ1-1	CASSLEGRIPGAFF	TGTGCCAGCAGCTTGGAGGGACGGATCCCTGGAGCTTTCTTT
NA	15	TRBD2	TRBV9	TRBJ2-5	CASSVASGGGETQYF	TGTGCCAGCAGCGTAGCTTCCGGGGGGGGCGAGACCCAGTACTTC
NA	16	TRBD2	TRBV7-2	TRBJ2-5	CASSLVIAGGGETQYF	TGTGCCAGCAGCTTAGTAATAGCGGGGGGTGGAGAGACCCAGTACTTC
NA	16	TRBD1	TRBV6-5	TRBJ2-7	CASSYSRQGDVYEQYF	TGTGCCAGCAGTTACTCTCGACAGGGGGATGTATACGAGCAGTACTTC
NA	15	NA	TRBV5-1	TRBJ2-7	CASKQLLTGIYEQYF	TGCGCCAGCAAACAACTCCTCACAGGGATCTACGAGCAGTACTTC
NA	14	NA	TRBV18	TRBJ1-1	CASSPPRTTPGAFF	TGTGCCAGCTCACCACCACGAACGACCCCGGGGGCTTTCTTT
NA	12	NA	TRBV30	TRBJ1-1	CAWSPAYPEAFF	TGTGCCTGGAGTCCCGCCTACCCTGAAGCTTTCTTT
NA	12	NA	TRBV2	TRBJ1-1	CASSEGRVEAFF	TGTGCCAGCAGTGAAGGCCGAGTTGAAGCTTTCTTT
NA	14	TRBD1	TRBV30	TRBJ1-1	CAWRGQGRDTEAFF	TGTGCCTGGAGAGGACAGGGAAGGGACACTGAAGCTTTCTTT
NA	15	TRBD2	TRBV7-2	TRBJ2-4	CASSLVSGGLGIQYF	TGTGCCAGCAGCTTAGTTAGCGGGGGCTTGGGCATTCAGTACTTC
NA	14	NA	TRBV19	TRBJ2-5	CASSMGSSPQTQYF	TGTGCCAGTAGTATGGGTAGCTCTCCCCAGACCCAGTACTTC
NA	16	TRBD2	TRBV6-6	TRBJ2-3	CAVGGDHFSSTDTQYF	TGTGCCGTGGGGGGGGACCACTTTTCTAGCACAGATACGCAGTATTTT
NA	17	TRBD1	TRBV6-1	TRBJ2-2	CASSEALQGAGTGELFF	TGTGCCAGCAGTGAAGCCCTACAGGGGGCGGGCACCGGGGAGCTGTTTTTT
NA	14	NA	TRBV5-1	TRBJ2-7	CASSLSPGTYEQYF	TGCGCCAGCAGCTTAAGTCCCGGGACTTACGAGCAGTACTTC
NA	12	NA	TRBV27	TRBJ1-1	CASSSWNTEAFF	TGTGCCAGCAGTTCATGGAACACTGAAGCTTTCTTT
NA	17	NA	TRBV21-1	TRBJ2-7	CASSSEGGTSGCYEQYF	TGTGCCAGCAGTTCCGAAGGCGGGACTAGCGGGTGCTACGAGCAGTACTTC
NA	14	NA	TRBV30	TRBJ1-2	CAWSSGGEDYGYTF	TGTGCCTGGAGTTCCGGAGGCGAGGACTATGGCTACACCTTC
NA	16	TRBD1	TRBV6-1	TRBJ1-5	CASSGRGTGLGQPQHF	TGTGCCAGCAGTGGCCGGGGGACAGGGTTGGGCCAGCCCCAGCATTTT
NA	13	NA	TRBV15	TRBJ1-1	CATSKTGDTEAFF	TGTGCCACCAGCAAAACAGGAGACACTGAAGCTTTCTTT
NA	15	TRBD1	TRBV19	TRBJ1-5	CASSPQTGEWQPQHF	TGTGCCAGTAGTCCGCAAACAGGGGAGTGGCAGCCCCAGCATTTT
NA	14	TRBD1	TRBV5-1	TRBJ1-5	CASSEQAGQAPRHF	TGCGCCAGCAGCGAGCAAGCGGGACAGGCCCCTCGGCATTTT